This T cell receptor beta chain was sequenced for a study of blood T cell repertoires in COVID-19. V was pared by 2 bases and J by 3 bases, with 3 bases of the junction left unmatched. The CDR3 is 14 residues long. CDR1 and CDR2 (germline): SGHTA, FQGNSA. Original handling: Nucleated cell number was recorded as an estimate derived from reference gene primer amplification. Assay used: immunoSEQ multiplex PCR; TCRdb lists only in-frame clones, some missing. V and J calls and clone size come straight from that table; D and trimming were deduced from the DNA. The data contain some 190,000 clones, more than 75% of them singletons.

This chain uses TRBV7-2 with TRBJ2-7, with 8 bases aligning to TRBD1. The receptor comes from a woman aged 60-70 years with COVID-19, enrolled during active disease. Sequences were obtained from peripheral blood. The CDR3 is CASSLRTGSYEQYF. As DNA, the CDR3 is TGTGCCAGCAGCTTACGGACAGGGAGCTACGAGCAGTACTTC.